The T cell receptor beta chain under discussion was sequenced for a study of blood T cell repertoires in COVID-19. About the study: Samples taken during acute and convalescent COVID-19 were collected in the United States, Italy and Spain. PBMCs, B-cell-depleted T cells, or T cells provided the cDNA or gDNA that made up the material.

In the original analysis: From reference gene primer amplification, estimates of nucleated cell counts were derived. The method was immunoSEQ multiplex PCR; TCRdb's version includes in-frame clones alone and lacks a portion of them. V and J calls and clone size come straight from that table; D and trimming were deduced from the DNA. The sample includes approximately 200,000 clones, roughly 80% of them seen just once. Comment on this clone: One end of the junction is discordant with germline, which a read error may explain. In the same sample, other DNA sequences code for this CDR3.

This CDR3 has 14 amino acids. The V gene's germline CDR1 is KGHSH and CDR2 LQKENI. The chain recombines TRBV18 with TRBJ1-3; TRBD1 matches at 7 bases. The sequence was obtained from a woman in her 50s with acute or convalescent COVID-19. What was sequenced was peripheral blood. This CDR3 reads CASSPQGSGNTIYF. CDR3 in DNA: TGTGCCAGCTCCCCACAGGGGTCTGGAAACACCATATATTTT.